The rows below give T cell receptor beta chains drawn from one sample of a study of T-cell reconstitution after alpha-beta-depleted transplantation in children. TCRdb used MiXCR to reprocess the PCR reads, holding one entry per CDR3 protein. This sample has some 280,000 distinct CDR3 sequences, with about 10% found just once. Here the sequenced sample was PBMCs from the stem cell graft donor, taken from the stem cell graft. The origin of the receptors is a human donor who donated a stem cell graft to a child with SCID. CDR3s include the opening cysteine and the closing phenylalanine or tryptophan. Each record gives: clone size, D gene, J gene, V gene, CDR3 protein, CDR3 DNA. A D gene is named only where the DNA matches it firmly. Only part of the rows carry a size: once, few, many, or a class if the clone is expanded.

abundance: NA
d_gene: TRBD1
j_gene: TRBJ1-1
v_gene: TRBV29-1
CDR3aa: CSVETGGNLNTEAFF
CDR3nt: TGCAGCGTCGAGACAGGGGGAAATCTGAACACTGAAGCTTTCTTT

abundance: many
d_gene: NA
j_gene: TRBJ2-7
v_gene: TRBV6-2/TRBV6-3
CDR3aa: CASNTQGRNYEQYF
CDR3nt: TGTGCCAGCAATACGCAGGGGAGGAATTACGAGCAGTACTTC

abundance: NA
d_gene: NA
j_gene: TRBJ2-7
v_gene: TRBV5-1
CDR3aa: CASSTHAGTTPTEQYF
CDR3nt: TGCGCCAGCAGCACACACGCCGGGACAACGCCTACCGAGCAGTACTTC

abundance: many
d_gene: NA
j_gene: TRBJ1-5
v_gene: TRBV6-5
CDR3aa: CASSSIGQNSNQPQHF
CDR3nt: TGTGCCAGCAGTTCCATCGGACAGAATAGCAATCAGCCCCAGCATTTT

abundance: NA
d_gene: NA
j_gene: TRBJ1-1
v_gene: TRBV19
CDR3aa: CATSRSSEAFF
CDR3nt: TGTGCCACCTCCCGGAGTAGCGAAGCTTTCTTT

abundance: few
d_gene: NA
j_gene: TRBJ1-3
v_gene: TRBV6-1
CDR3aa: CASSRFSRDSGNTIYF
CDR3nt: TGTGCCAGCAGTCGTTTCTCCAGGGACTCTGGAAACACCATATATTTT

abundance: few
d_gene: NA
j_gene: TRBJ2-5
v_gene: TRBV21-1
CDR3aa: CASILGGYGAPYQETQYF
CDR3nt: TGTGCCAGCATCCTCGGGGGCTACGGAGCTCCGTACCAAGAGACCCAGTACTTC

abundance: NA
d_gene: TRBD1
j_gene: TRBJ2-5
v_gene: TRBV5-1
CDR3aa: CASSRPSTGDQETQYF
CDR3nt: TGCGCCAGCAGCAGGCCCTCGACAGGGGACCAAGAGACCCAGTACTTC

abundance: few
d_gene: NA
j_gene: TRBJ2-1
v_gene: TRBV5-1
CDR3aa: CASRRQAIYNEQFF
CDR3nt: TGCGCCAGCAGACGACAGGCAATTTACAATGAGCAGTTCTTC

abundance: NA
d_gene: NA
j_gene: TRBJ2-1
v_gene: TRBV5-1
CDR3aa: CASSLFGQRDNEQFF
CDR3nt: TGCGCCAGCAGCCTGTTCGGACAGAGAGACAATGAGCAGTTCTTC